This TCR beta chain was sequenced in a study of cytomegalovirus exposure and HLA in healthy donors. Study-wide background: Findings of an earlier analysis included 110 million or so unique TCR beta sequences from roughly 190 million T cells.

This PCR relied on a set of 60 Vbeta primers and 13 Jbeta primers. TCRdb's copy holds only in-frame clones and misses some; the assay was immunoSEQ multiplex PCR. The data contain approximately 150,000 clones, about 80% of them singletons. Trimming cost V 6 bases and J 1 base; bases outside gene matches: 12. Looked up from germline, CDR1 is LNHDA and CDR2 is SQIVND (reference sequence). The CDR3 spans 17 residues. The V and J genes are TRBV19 and TRBJ2-5, with 9 nucleotides matching TRBD1. The sequenced sample was PBMCs. The source of this sequence is a man between 25 and 39 years old in good health and CMV-seropositive. The CDR3 sequence: CASRPYPGTGSQETQYF. CDR3 bases: TGTGCCAGTAGACCCTACCCCGGGACAGGGTCCCAAGAGACCCAGTACTTC.